The 32 T cell receptor beta chains presented below share a single source sample, sequenced in a study of Graves' ophthalmopathy and Graves' hyperthyroidism. Beta-chain TCR CDR3 regions were amplified from RNA transcripts. First-round RT-PCR employed HTBI primers, with a second-round multiplex PCR after it. One entry per CDR3 protein results from TCRdb running MiXCR on the multiplex PCR reads. The repertoire includes over 500,000 distinct CDR3 sequences, roughly 20% of them detected once, and approximately 7% sits in the top ten. The specimen sequenced was peripheral blood. The receptors here all came from a young woman with stable Graves' hyperthyroidism. Some clones in this sample may be carry-over from other donors' samples.

Many counts were recorded for this clonotype. V usage is TRBV28 and J usage is TRBJ1-1; 7 positions agree with TRBD1. The CDR3 sequence is 18 residues long. J lost 3 bases, V lost 5 bases, and 18 bases had no gene match. CDR1 is MDHEN and CDR2 is SYDVKM in the germline V gene. As DNA, the CDR3 is TGTGCCAGCAGTCTCAAAGGTCTAGGGGGCCCTTTAGACACTGAAGCTTTCTTT. Protein product: CASSLKGLGGPLDTEAFF.

At least ten counts were recorded for this clonotype. The genes are TRBV7-2 and TRBJ1-2; no definite D call. Trimming pared 2 bases from V and 4 bases from J, leaving 11 bases between. The CDR3 contains 14 residues. Germline V gene lookup returns CDR1 SGHTA and CDR2 FQGNSA. This chain's CDR3 is CASSLRVPIYGYTF. CDR3 in DNA: TGTGCCAGCAGCTTAAGGGTACCGATCTATGGCTACACCTTC.

This clonotype was recorded once. The rearrangement links TRBV11-1 to TRBJ2-7; TRBD1 matches at 8 bases. The V gene end was trimmed by 6 bases and the J gene end by 4 bases; junction bases not matched to a gene: 8. This CDR3 has 14 residues. CDR1 SGHAT and CDR2 FQDESV come from the germline V gene (reference sequence). The CDR3: CASRRHGQGYEQYF. CDR3 sequence (DNA): TGTGCCAGCAGACGACATGGACAGGGTTACGAGCAGTACTTC.

This clonotype was counted many times. This chain connects TRBV7-2 to TRBJ1-2; D ambiguous. Trimming stripped 2 bases from V and 0 bases from J, with 10 bases between. The CDR3 has 15 amino acids. Germline CDR1 and CDR2: SGHTA and FQGNSA. The DNA for the CDR3 is TGTGCCAGCAGCTTAACTCCGGGCGCTAACTATGGCTACACCTTC. This codes for CASSLTPGANYGYTF. The full variable domain, its missing parts supplied by reference TRBV7-2 and TRBJ1-2, is GAGVSQSPSNKVTEKGKDVELRCDPISGHTALYWYRQSLGQGLEFLIYFQGNSAPDKSGLPSDRFSAERTGGSVSTLTIQRTQQEDSAVYLCASSLTPGANYGYTFGSGTRLTVV.

This clonotype was detected only a few times. The chain recombines TRBV6-2 or TRBV6-3 with TRBJ1-3, with no clear D. There are 13 residues in the CDR3. Trimming left V 6 bases short and J 2 bases short, with 8 bases between. Per the germline V gene, CDR1 is MNHEY and CDR2 is SVGEGT. The CDR3 DNA sequence: TGTGCCAGCAGCTTCGGACCTGGAAACACCATATATTTT. It translates to CASSFGPGNTIYF.

The rearrangement uses TRBV20-1 and TRBJ1-5; weak D call: TRBD1 (6 bases). Between the trimmed V and J ends, which lost 6 bases and 4 bases, there was a span of 16 bases. Germline V gives CDR1 DFQATT, CDR2 SNEGSKA (reference sequence). This CDR3 region has 14 residues. For the CDR3, the DNA is TGCAGTGCCACAACAGGGAGGAGAAATCAGCCCCAGCATTTT. Its protein is CSATTGRRNQPQHF.

Ten or more counts support this clonotype. The chain uses TRBV6-1 and TRBJ2-5, with 10 positions matching TRBD2. The CDR3 sequence is 17 residues long. The germline V gene has CDR1 MNHNS and CDR2 SASEGT. The junction had 16 bases not matched to a gene; V was cut back by 7 bases and J by 5 bases. The CDR3, as DNA: TGTGCCAGCATCAAGGGACTAGCGAGAGGCCAGGGCGAGACCCAGTACTTC. Translating it yields CASIKGLARGQGETQYF.

V is TRBV2 and J is TRBJ2-7; maybe TRBD2 (6 bases). This CDR3 comprises 16 residues. Germline V gives CDR1 SNHLY, CDR2 FYNNEI. Trimming took 6 bases from V and 0 from J, leaving 18 bases between them. The CDR3 nucleotides read TGTGCCAGCAGGAAAGGCTTGGGGGGTCTCTCCTACGAGCAGTACTTC. It encodes CASRKGLGGLSYEQYF.

There are many counts of this clonotype. CDR3 in DNA: TGTGCCAGCAGCTTAGTAGTCAGTACGAACACTGAAGCTTTCTTT. This translates into CASSLVVSTNTEAFF. V and J are TRBV7-2 and TRBJ1-1; D uncertain. V was shortened by 1 base and J by 1 base, with 10 bases between the two germline ends. This CDR3 contains 15 residues. Looked up from germline, CDR1 is SGHTA and CDR2 is FQGNSA.

The chain employs TRBV6-5 and TRBJ2-7, with TRBD1 identical over 7 bases. Trimming took 4 bases from V and 1 from J; bases not matched to a gene: 7. Germline V gene data show CDR1 as MNHEY and CDR2 as SVGAGI. This CDR3 is 15 amino acids long. CDR3 DNA: TGTGCCAGCAGTTTCAACCGGGACAGTTCCTACGAGCAGTACTTC. Translating gives CASSFNRDSSYEQYF.

The V gene is TRBV20-1, the J gene TRBJ2-7; weak D call: TRBD1 (6 bases). V gave up 1 base and J gave up 6 bases, with 13 bases separating them. The CDR3 is 13 amino acids. The germline gives CDR1 DFQATT, CDR2 SNEGSKA (reference sequence). The CDR3 nucleotides read TGCAGTGCTAGAGTGGACAGTGACTTCGAGCAGTACTTC. Amino acids: CSARVDSDFEQYF.

The chain couples TRBV12-3 or TRBV12-4 to TRBJ1-3; a weak D match, TRBD1 (5 bases). V dropped 6 bases and J dropped 3 bases, with 9 bases sitting between them. This CDR3 is 13 amino acids long. Here the CDR3 reads CASSRDLGNTIYF. The CDR3 DNA follows: TGTGCCAGCAGCAGGGACCTTGGAAACACCATATATTTT.

Notes on this clonotype: This may come from a read error, since a much larger clone is one base off. V gene TRBV11-2 combines with J gene TRBJ2-5; perhaps TRBD1 as D (5 bases). Germline values: CDR1 SGHAT, CDR2 FQNNGV. There are 16 residues in the CDR3. Trimming left V 5 bases short and J 0 bases short, with 16 bases between. CDR3 sequence: CASSLNRHSYQETQYF. The CDR3 bases are TGTGCCAGCAGCCTAAACAGGCACTCGTACCAAGAGACCCAGTACTTC.

This clonotype was seen at least ten times. This chain links TRBV15 with TRBJ1-2; D gene unclear. Germline CDR1 reads LNHNV; CDR2 reads YYDKDF (reference sequence). The CDR3 runs to 13 residues. Trimming took 0 bases from V and 7 from J, leaving 9 bases between them. Here the CDR3 reads CATSRDVGSGYTF. DNA for the CDR3: TGTGCCACCAGCAGAGATGTAGGGTCTGGCTACACCTTC.

This clonotype was detected ten times or more. The CDR3 spells CASSLEWGVRSEAFF. In DNA, the CDR3 is TGTGCCAGCAGCTTAGAGTGGGGCGTTAGATCTGAAGCTTTCTTT. J is TRBJ1-1 and V is TRBV11-2, with TRBD1 as a possible D gene (5 bases). The V end lost 0 bases, the J end lost 6 bases, and 14 bases lay between the germline ends. Germline V gene data show CDR1 as SGHAT and CDR2 as FQNNGV. The CDR3 contains 15 residues.

Concerning this clonotype: Just one base apart from a much larger clone, this may be a read error. The chain uses TRBV30 and TRBJ2-5, with D possibly TRBD2 on 5 matching bases. The CDR3 covers 15 residues. The germline V gene has CDR1 GTSNPN and CDR2 SVGIG (reference sequence). The CDR3 DNA sequence: TGTGCCTGGGACCACGGACCTCTGAGGTGGGAGACCCGGTACTTC. This encodes CAWDHGPLRWETRYF.

The table lists this clonotype with a few counts. The genes are TRBV7-8 and TRBJ2-5; possibly TRBD1 for D (6 bases). The CDR3 consists of 14 residues. Germline V gene lookup returns CDR1 SGHVS and CDR2 FQNEAQ. V was clipped by 3 bases and J by 5 bases, with 13 bases between them. CDR3 residues: CASSFHREWETQYF. CDR3 nucleotides: TGTGCCAGCAGCTTTCACAGGGAGTGGGAGACCCAGTACTTC.

This clonotype was seen repeatedly, ten times or more. This rearrangement joins TRBV15 to TRBJ2-5; TRBD1 aligns across 8 bases. Losses at the gene ends were 5 bases for V and 3 bases for J; bases not matched to a gene: 5. The CDR3 sequence is 14 residues long. Germline V lookup: CDR1 LNHNV, CDR2 YYDKDF (reference sequence). Written as DNA, the CDR3 is TGTGCCACCAGCGACAGGGGATTGGAAGAGACCCAGTACTTC. Protein: CATSDRGLEETQYF.

This clonotype was counted ten times or more. The chain employs TRBV20-1 and TRBJ2-7; no definite D call. CDR1 is DFQATT, CDR2 SNEGSKA, per germline (reference sequence). With 1 base removed from V and 0 bases from J, the gap between germline ends came to 10 bases. The CDR3 has 14 residues. DNA for the CDR3: TGCAGTGCTAGAGGGTCGGAGCTCTCCTACGAGCAGTACTTC. Its protein product is CSARGSELSYEQYF.

This clonotype was seen ten or more times. The chain recombines TRBV5-6 with TRBJ1-1; D unclear. The CDR3 contains 15 residues. The ends were cut back, 2 bases at V and 0 bases at J, with 11 bases in the middle. CDR1 is SGHDT, CDR2 YYEEEE, per germline. The CDR3 region is CASSFSPGMNTEAFF. The CDR3 DNA sequence: TGTGCCAGCAGCTTCTCCCCCGGGATGAACACTGAAGCTTTCTTT.

This sequence joins TRBV6-1 and TRBJ1-5, with D perhaps TRBD1 (6 bases). V was shortened by 6 bases and J by 7 bases, with 19 bases between the two germline ends. Germline loops: CDR1 MNHNS, CDR2 SASEGT. The CDR3 covers 15 residues. The CDR3 here is CASSPGGRIEQPQHF. Written as DNA, the CDR3 is TGTGCCAGCAGCCCCGGGGGCAGGATAGAACAGCCCCAGCATTTT.

CDR3 region: CASLEGQPQPQHF. Written as DNA, the CDR3 is TGTGCCAGTCTTGAGGGGCAACCTCAGCCCCAGCATTTT. The rearrangement joins TRBV19 to TRBJ1-5, with a weak D call TRBD1 (5 bases). CDR1 LNHDA and CDR2 SQIVND come from the germline V gene (reference sequence). This CDR3 region has 13 residues. The ends were cut back, 8 bases at V and 6 bases at J, with 14 bases in the middle. The complete variable domain, with remaining parts taken from reference TRBV19 and TRBJ1-5, reads DGGITQSPKYLFRKEGQNVTLSCEQNLNHDAMYWYRQDPGQGLRLIYYSQIVNDFQKGDIAEGYSVSREKKESFPLTVTSAQKNPTAFYLCASLEGQPQPQHFGDGTRLSIL.

This clonotype was counted at least ten times. This sequence joins TRBV7-3 and TRBJ2-2; TRBD2 aligns across 7 bases. Germline CDR1 SGHTA, CDR2 FQGTGA. The V segment lost 4 bases and the J segment 0 bases; nucleotides outside the gene matches: 11. This CDR3 is built from 18 residues. The CDR3 sequence is CASSSNPGGGTNTGELFF. CDR3 nucleotides: TGTGCCAGCAGCTCCAACCCGGGCGGGGGAACGAACACCGGGGAGCTGTTTTTT.

This clonotype was found many times. The chain carries TRBV5-1 and TRBJ2-5; no reliable D call. The CDR3 extends over 14 amino acids. Germline-derived CDR1 and CDR2 are SGHRS and YFSETQ. The germline V and J ends were trimmed by 1 base and 5 bases, with 12 bases remaining between them. CDR3: CASSLTQSKETQYF. The CDR3 coding sequence is TGCGCCAGCAGCTTGACACAGTCGAAGGAGACCCAGTACTTC.

This clonotype was seen repeatedly, ten times or more. The V call is TRBV5-1, the J call TRBJ2-7; weak D call: TRBD2 (5 bases). Looked up from germline, CDR1 is SGHRS and CDR2 is YFSETQ. CDR3 length: 14 residues. Trimming cost V 1 base and J 1 base, with 9 bases left between them. The CDR3 here is CASSLPTGSYEQYF. The CDR3 nucleotides are TGCGCCAGCAGCTTGCCGACGGGATCCTACGAGCAGTACTTC. Looking up the rest from reference TRBV5-1 and TRBJ2-7 gives the full variable domain: KAGVTQTPRYLIKTRGQQVTLSCSPISGHRSVSWYQQTPGQGLQFLFEYFSETQRNKGNFPGRFSGRQFSNSRSEMNVSTLELGDSALYLCASSLPTGSYEQYFGPGTRLTVT.

Turning to this clonotype: One base away lies a much larger clone, so this may be a sequencing read error. The chain recombines TRBV18 with TRBJ2-4, with D maybe TRBD2 (6 bases). Germline loops: CDR1 KGHSH, CDR2 LQKENI. Between the trimmed V and J ends, which lost 6 bases and 2 bases, there was a span of 20 bases. This CDR3 has 17 amino acids. CDR3 protein: CASSRVGASDTKNIQYF. CDR3 bases: TGTGCCAGCTCCCGGGTCGGGGCTAGCGATACCAAAAACATTCAGTACTTC.

This clonotype was picked up many times. The J gene is TRBJ1-3, the V gene TRBV7-6, with a tentative D call TRBD1 (5 bases). Per the germline V gene, CDR1 is SGHVS and CDR2 is FNYEAQ. V was pared by 1 base and J by 0 bases, with 19 bases between. The length of the CDR3 is 19 residues. CDR3 in DNA: TGTGCCAGCAGCTTAGACGCGGGGCCACAGGCCTACTCTGGAAACACCATATATTTT. Its protein is CASSLDAGPQAYSGNTIYF.

In its sample, this clonotype was seen a few times. This chain links TRBV30 with TRBJ1-6, with D uncertain. The CDR3 has 13 residues. The germline CDR1 and CDR2 sequences are GTSNPN and SVGIG (reference sequence). V was clipped by 0 bases and J by 10 bases, with 10 bases between them. The CDR3 region is CAWSVGSGSPLHF. The CDR3 DNA reads as TGTGCCTGGAGTGTTGGCAGTGGATCACCCCTCCACTTT.

V usage is TRBV9 and J usage is TRBJ1-2; a weak D match, TRBD1 (5 bases). Germline lookup yields CDR1 SGDLS and CDR2 YYNGEE. Trimming took 0 bases from V and 8 from J, leaving 14 bases between them. The CDR3 sequence is 14 residues long. CDR3 nucleotides: TGTGCCAGCAGCGTAGTCGGGGGAGCACGGGGCTACACCTTC. Translated, it gives CASSVVGGARGYTF.

This clonotype has just a few counts. The V call is TRBV15, the J call TRBJ2-6; D gene unclear. This CDR3 is 16 amino acids long. With 1 base removed from V and 1 base from J, the gap between germline ends came to 8 bases. In germline, CDR1 is LNHNV, CDR2 YYDKDF (reference sequence). Here the CDR3 reads CATSRASDSGANVLTF. The CDR3, as DNA: TGTGCCACCAGCAGAGCGTCCGATTCTGGGGCCAACGTCCTGACTTTC.

In its sample, this clonotype was seen once. The V call is TRBV7-2, the J call TRBJ2-5, with unresolved D. Trimming took 2 bases from V and 8 from J, leaving 6 bases between them. Germline loops: CDR1 SGHTA, CDR2 FQGNSA. This CDR3 region has 11 residues. The CDR3 loop reads CASSLTTTQYF. The CDR3 nucleotides read TGTGCCAGCAGCTTAACTACTACCCAGTACTTC.

Remarks on this clonotype: A read error is possible here, since a much larger clone lies one base away. The CDR3 reads CASSFDLGEAFF. The CDR3 DNA follows: TGTGCCAGCAGCTTCGATTTAGGAGAAGCTTTCTTT. The chain is built from TRBV11-2 and TRBJ1-1, with unresolved D. This CDR3 is 12 amino acids long. Trimming shortened V by 3 bases and J by 8 bases, and 10 bases separated the two germline ends. Per the germline V gene, CDR1 is SGHAT and CDR2 is FQNNGV.